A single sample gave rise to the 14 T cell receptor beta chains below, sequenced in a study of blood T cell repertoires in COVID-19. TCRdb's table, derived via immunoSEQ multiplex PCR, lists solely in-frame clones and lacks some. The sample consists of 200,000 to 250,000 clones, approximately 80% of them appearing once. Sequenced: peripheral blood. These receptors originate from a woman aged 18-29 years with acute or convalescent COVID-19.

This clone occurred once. CDR3 region: CASRTLTGIFREIPYEQYF. CDR3 DNA: TGTGCCAGCAGGACCCTGACAGGGATTTTTCGCGAGATTCCCTACGAGCAGTACTTC. The chain carries TRBV2 and TRBJ2-7; TRBD1 aligns across 7 bases. V lost 6 bases and J lost 2; bases outside the gene matches: 22. The CDR3 covers 19 residues. The germline CDR1 and CDR2 sequences are SNHLY and FYNNEI.

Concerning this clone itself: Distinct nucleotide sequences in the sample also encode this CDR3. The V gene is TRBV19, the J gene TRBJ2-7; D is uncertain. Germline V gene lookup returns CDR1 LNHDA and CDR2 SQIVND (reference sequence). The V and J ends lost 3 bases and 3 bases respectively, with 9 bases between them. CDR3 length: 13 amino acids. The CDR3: CASSIGPSYEQYF. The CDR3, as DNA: TGTGCCAGTAGTATCGGTCCGAGCTACGAGCAGTACTTC.

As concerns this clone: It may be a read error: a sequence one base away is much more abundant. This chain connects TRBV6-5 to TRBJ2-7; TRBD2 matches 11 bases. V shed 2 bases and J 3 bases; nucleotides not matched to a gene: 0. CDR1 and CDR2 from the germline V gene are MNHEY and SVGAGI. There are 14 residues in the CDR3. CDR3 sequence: CASSYGTSGYEQYF. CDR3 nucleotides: TGTGCCAGCAGTTACGGGACTAGCGGCTACGAGCAGTACTTC.

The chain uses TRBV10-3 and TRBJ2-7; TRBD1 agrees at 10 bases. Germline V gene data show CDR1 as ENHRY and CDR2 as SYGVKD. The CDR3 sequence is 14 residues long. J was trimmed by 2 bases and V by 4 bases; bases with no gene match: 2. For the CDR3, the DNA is TGTGCCATCAGTGGGGACAGGGGCACCTACGAGCAGTACTTC. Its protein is CAISGDRGTYEQYF.

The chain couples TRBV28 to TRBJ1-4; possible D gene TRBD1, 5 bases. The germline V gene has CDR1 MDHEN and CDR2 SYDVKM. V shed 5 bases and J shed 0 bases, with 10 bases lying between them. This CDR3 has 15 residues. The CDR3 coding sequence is TGTGCCAGCAGTCTGAAACAGGCAACTAATGAAAAACTGTTTTTT. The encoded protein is CASSLKQATNEKLFF.

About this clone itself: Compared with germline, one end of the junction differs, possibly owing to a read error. The CDR3 reads CASSAVPVQEAQYF. The CDR3 DNA follows: TGTGCCAGCAGCGCTGTTCCCGTACAAGAGGCCCAGTACTTC. The gene calls are TRBV7-2 and TRBJ2-5, with unresolved D. The CDR3 consists of 14 residues. Germline V CDR1 and CDR2: SGHTA, FQGNSA.

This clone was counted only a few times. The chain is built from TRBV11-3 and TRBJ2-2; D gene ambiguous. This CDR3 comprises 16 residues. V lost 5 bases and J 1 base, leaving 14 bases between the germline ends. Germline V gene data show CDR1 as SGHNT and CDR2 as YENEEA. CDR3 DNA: TGTGCCAGCAGCCCGGAGCTAGGATTGAACACCGGGGAGCTGTTTTTT. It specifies CASSPELGLNTGELFF.

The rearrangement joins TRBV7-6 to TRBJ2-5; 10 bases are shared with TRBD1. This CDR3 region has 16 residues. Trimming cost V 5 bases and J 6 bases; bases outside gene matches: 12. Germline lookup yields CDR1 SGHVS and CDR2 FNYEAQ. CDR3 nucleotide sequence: TGTGCCAGCAGCCCCTTGGCGGGGACAGGGGTGAAGACCCAGTACTTC. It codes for CASSPLAGTGVKTQYF.

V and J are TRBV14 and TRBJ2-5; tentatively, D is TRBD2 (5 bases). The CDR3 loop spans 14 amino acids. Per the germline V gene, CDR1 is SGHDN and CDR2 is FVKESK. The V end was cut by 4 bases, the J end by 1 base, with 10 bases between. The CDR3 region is CASSLGGLQETQYF. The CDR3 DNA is TGTGCCAGCAGCCTAGGCGGGCTCCAAGAGACCCAGTACTTC.

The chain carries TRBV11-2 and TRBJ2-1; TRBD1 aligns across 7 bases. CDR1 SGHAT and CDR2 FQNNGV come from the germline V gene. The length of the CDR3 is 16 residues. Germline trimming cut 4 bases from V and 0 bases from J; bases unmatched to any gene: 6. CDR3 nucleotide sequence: TGTGCCAGCAGCTCCTCCGACAGGGACTCCTACAATGAGCAGTTCTTC. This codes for CASSSSDRDSYNEQFF.

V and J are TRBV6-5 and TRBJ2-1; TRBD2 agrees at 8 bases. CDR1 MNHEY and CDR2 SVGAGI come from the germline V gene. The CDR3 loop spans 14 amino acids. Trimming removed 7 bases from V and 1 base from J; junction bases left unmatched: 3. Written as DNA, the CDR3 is TGTGCCAGCATGTTAGCGGGGTCCTACAATGAGCAGTTCTTC. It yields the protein CASMLAGSYNEQFF.

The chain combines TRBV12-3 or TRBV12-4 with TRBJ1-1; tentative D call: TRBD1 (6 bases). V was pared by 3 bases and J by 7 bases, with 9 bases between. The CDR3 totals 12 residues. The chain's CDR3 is CASSFWTVEAFF. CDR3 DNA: TGTGCCAGCAGTTTTTGGACAGTTGAAGCTTTCTTT.

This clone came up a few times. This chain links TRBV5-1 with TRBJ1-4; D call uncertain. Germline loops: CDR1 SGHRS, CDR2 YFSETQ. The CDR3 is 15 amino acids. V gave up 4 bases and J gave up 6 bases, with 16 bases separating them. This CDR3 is CASSRGGSGDEKLFF. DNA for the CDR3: TGCGCCAGCAGCCGAGGTGGCAGCGGGGATGAAAAACTGTTTTTT.

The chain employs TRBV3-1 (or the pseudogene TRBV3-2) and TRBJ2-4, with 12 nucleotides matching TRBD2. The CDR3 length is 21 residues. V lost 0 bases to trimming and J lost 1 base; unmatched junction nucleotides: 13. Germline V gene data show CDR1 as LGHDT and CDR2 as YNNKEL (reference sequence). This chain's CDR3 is CASSQETPRLAGVRAKNIQYF. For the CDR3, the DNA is TGTGCCAGCAGCCAAGAGACCCCAAGACTAGCGGGAGTGAGGGCCAAAAACATTCAGTACTTC.